This T cell receptor (beta chain) was captured by sequencing in a study of PD-1 blockade in classical Hodgkin lymphoma. Study summary: Patients were infused with nivolumab 3 mg/kg every 2 weeks.

Sample time point: cycle 4 day 1 (C4D1), after five to seven weeks of nivolumab. After autologous stem cell transplantation all patients relapsed, and prior brentuximab vedotin exposure differed between cohorts. General study findings and limits: Those starting nivolumab under 1 year post-ASCT were excluded. Causes of the repertoire differences remain undefined, possibly disease activity or prior therapy. Complete responders matched newly diagnosed patients in baseline diversity.

Remarks on this clone: Its antigen is still unknown.

Produced via immunoSEQ multiplex PCR; TCRdb's table is partial and in-frame only. The sample includes 20,000 to 25,000 clones, roughly 77% of them seen just once. V lost 2 bases to trimming and J lost 5 bases, with 13 bases between them. CDR1 and CDR2 (germline): MNHEY, SMNVEV (reference sequence). The CDR3 is made up of 15 amino acids. Material: peripheral blood mononuclear cells (PBMCs), obtained before the fourth cycle of nivolumab. The chain combines TRBV27 with TRBJ1-5; no firm D call. The clonotype originates from a human donor with classical Hodgkin lymphoma. CDR3 residues: CASSLRPGSDQPQHF. The CDR3 bases are TGTGCCAGCAGTTTACGGCCGGGGTCCGATCAGCCCCAGCATTTT.